What follows is one TCR beta chain and its context. The antigen is undetermined. The entry originates in a study of shared clonotypes between healthy human individuals. Findings and caveats of the study: Sequencing depth was expected to influence donor clonotype sharing. Naive subsets generally exceeded memory subsets in estimated richness.

V gave up 0 bases and J gave up 13 bases, with 18 bases separating them. Germline V gives CDR1 SNHLY, CDR2 FYNNEI. The CDR3 consists of 14 residues. Generated by immunoSEQ multiplex PCR, the TCRdb table keeps only in-frame clones and is missing some. The top ten clones hold about 10% of a sample with around 200,000 clones, roughly 70% of them seen once. Sequenced input: memory CD4+ T cells sorted from blood. The subset: CD45RA-negative fraction. The chain combines TRBV2 with TRBJ1-1, with D possibly matching TRBD1 (6 bases). The receptor comes from a man aged 30 to 45 in good health. CDR3 in DNA: TGTGCCAGCAGTGAAGCTTTGGGGGGCTACGGACTTTTCTTT. Protein: CASSEALGGYGLFF.